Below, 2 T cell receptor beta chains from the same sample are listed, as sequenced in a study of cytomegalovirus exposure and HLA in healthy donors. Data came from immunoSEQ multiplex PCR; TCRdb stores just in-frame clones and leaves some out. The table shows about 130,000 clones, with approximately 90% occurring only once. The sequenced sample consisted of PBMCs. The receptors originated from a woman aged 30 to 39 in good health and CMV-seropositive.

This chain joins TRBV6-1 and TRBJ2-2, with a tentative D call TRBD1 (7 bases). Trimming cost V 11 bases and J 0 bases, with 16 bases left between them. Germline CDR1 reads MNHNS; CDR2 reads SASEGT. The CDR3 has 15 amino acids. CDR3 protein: CASGRGQTNTGELFF. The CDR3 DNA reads TGTGCCTCGGGGCGGGGACAGACGAACACCGGGGAGCTGTTTTTT.

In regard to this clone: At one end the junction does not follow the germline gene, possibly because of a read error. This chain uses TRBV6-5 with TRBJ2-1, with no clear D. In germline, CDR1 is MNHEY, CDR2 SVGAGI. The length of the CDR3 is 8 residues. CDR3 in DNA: TGCCCCAGGCATGAGCAGTTCTTC. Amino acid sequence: CPRHEQFF.